The source of this T cell receptor beta chain is a study of shared clonotypes between healthy human individuals. Several immunoSEQ plates received, in even portions, the genomic DNA of each subset. Generated by immunoSEQ multiplex PCR, the TCRdb table keeps only in-frame clones and is missing some. The sample carries roughly 1 million clones, around 75% recorded once. Study observations and caveats: Exclusively blood specimens were collected; tissue repertoires likely differ. Compared with memory subsets, naive subsets generally had larger estimated richness.

Of note for this clone: Its antigen is as yet unknown.

HIV-negative, healthy adults without recent acute infections or vaccinations were the donors. This CDR3 spans 14 amino acids. Germline CDR1 MNHNY, CDR2 SVGAGI (reference sequence). V dropped 2 bases and J dropped 2 bases, with 9 bases sitting between them. J is TRBJ1-2 and V is TRBV6-6; D is unresolved. The sequenced sample consisted of memory CD4+ T cells sorted from blood. Noted subset: CD45RA-negative fraction. This clonotype originated in a man aged 18-30 years in good health. The CDR3 DNA reads as TGTGCCAGCAGTTACGACGCCAGAAACTATGGCTACACCTTC. It encodes CASSYDARNYGYTF.